The entry below gives a single TCR beta chain sequence along with its context. The antigen is not known. The record originates from a study of cytomegalovirus exposure and HLA in healthy donors. Both 60 Vbeta primers and 13 Jbeta primers went into the PCR. Profiled with immunoSEQ multiplex PCR; TCRdb holds only in-frame clones, not every one. The data show roughly 110,000 clones, more than 60% seen once. The V and J ends lost 1 base and 1 base respectively, with 11 bases between them. This CDR3 region has 15 residues. The germline V gene encodes CDR1 SGHTA and CDR2 FQGNSA. Study-level findings and limits: Earlier findings revealed that most TCR beta V segments proved productive either about 87% or about 30% of the time.

The genes are TRBV7-2 and TRBJ2-7; D perhaps matches TRBD1 (5 bases). This TCR derives from a man in his 60s in good health and CMV-seronegative. Sequencing input: PBMCs. The CDR3 coding sequence is TGTGCCAGCAGCTTAGTTGCAGGGATGTCCTACGAGCAGTACTTC. Translation gives CASSLVAGMSYEQYF.